Sequencing of this T cell receptor (beta chain) was carried out in a study of blood T cell repertoires in COVID-19. Study context: Specimens from acute and convalescent COVID-19 originated in the United States, Italy and Spain. PBMCs, B-cell-depleted T cells, or T cells were the source of the cDNA or gDNA that made up the material.

Authors' methods: Estimation of nucleated cell counts was performed using reference gene primer amplification. The data were produced by immunoSEQ multiplex PCR, yet TCRdb's version contains in-frame clones alone and is incomplete. The V and J calls and clone size were taken over from that table, and D and trimming were inferred from the DNA. Here the sample spans fewer than 200,000 clones, almost 80% being singletons. The germline V gene encodes CDR1 SGHDN and CDR2 FVKESK. This CDR3 spans 15 amino acids. Trimming cost V 0 bases and J 4 bases; bases outside gene matches: 1. The chain employs TRBV14 and TRBJ2-3, with 10 bases lining up with TRBD1. Sequencing was carried out using peripheral blood. This TCR derives from a woman between 65 and 79 years old with acute or convalescent COVID-19. CDR3 bases: TGTGCCAGCAGCCAAGATGGGACAGGGGCAGATACGCAGTATTTT. As protein: CASSQDGTGADTQYF.